The 26 T cell receptor beta chains below all came from one sample that was sequenced in a study of CD8 T cells in Susac syndrome. The RNA, roughly 0.45 to 1 ug, was put through reverse transcription using random hexamers. TCRdb reprocessed the immunoSEQ multiplex PCR reads via MiXCR and lists one record per CDR3 protein. There are 110,000 or so distinct CDR3 sequences in the sample; about 96% occur only once, and 0.075% to 0.1% lies in the top ten. Sequences were obtained from CD4+ T cells from PBMCs. The receptors come from a human donor in good health.

This chain links TRBV28 with TRBJ1-2; 11 bases line up with TRBD1. The CDR3 sequence is 18 residues long. V dropped 7 bases and J dropped 5; count of bases not matched to a gene: 18. The germline V gene encodes CDR1 MDHEN and CDR2 SYDVKM. This CDR3 is CASTHAGLDRGLGYGYTF. The CDR3, as DNA: TGTGCCAGCACGCACGCGGGACTGGACAGGGGGCTTGGGTATGGCTACACCTTC.

The genes are TRBV12-3 or TRBV12-4 and TRBJ1-2; D is undetermined. V was clipped by 6 bases and J by 4 bases, with 15 bases between them. The CDR3 length is 14 residues. The CDR3, as DNA: TGTGCCAGCAGACGACCAGAAGAAGGCTATGGCTACACCTTC. This gives the protein CASRRPEEGYGYTF.

The gene calls are TRBV2 and TRBJ1-5, with D unresolved. Looked up from germline, CDR1 is SNHLY and CDR2 is FYNNEI. This CDR3 comprises 15 residues. V gave up 6 bases and J gave up 3 bases, with 15 bases separating them. For the CDR3, the DNA is TGTGCCAGCAGCGTGGGAGGTAGCAACAATCAGCCCCAGCATTTT. This codes for CASSVGGSNNQPQHF.

The rearrangement links TRBV12-3 or TRBV12-4 to TRBJ2-2, with D tentatively TRBD2 (6 bases). The V gene lost 2 bases and the J gene lost 7 bases, with 14 bases spanning the gap. This CDR3 spans 15 amino acids. The CDR3, as DNA: TGTGCCAGCAGTTTACGGGAGCCGGTGATCGGGGAGCTGTTTTTT. Amino acids: CASSLREPVIGELFF.

The chain combines TRBV19 with TRBJ2-5; weak D call: TRBD2 (5 bases). Trimming removed 5 bases from V and 5 bases from J, with 15 bases in between. The CDR3 sequence is 14 residues long. Germline loops: CDR1 LNHDA, CDR2 SQIVND (reference sequence). CDR3 coding DNA: TGTGCCAGTAGTCTGACCGGTACGGGGGAGACCCAGTACTTC. Translating gives CASSLTGTGETQYF.

This rearrangement joins TRBV12-3 or TRBV12-4 to TRBJ2-2, with no clear D. CDR3 length: 13 amino acids. V lost 1 base to trimming and J lost 1 base, with 1 base between them. In nucleotides, the CDR3 is TGTGCCAGCAGTTTAGGGAACACCGGGGAGCTGTTTTTT. Translating it yields CASSLGNTGELFF.

V and J are TRBV4-1 and TRBJ2-3; possibly TRBD1 or TRBD2 for D (7 bases each). Germline V gene lookup returns CDR1 MGHRA and CDR2 YSYEKL. V was clipped by 3 bases and J by 2 bases, with 15 bases between them. The CDR3 contains 16 residues. In DNA form, the CDR3 reads TGCGCCAGCAGCCACCCACAGGGGAGGGACACAGATACGCAGTATTTT. Its protein is CASSHPQGRDTDTQYF.

This chain uses TRBV5-7 with TRBJ2-6, with unresolved D. TRBV5-7 falls under the ORF class, with uncertain function. The length of the CDR3 is 15 residues. V lost 4 bases and J lost 1, with 9 bases in between. CDR3 DNA sequence: TGTGCCAGCAGCCGAGGAGATTCTGGGGCCAACGTCCTGACTTTC. Residues: CASSRGDSGANVLTF.

In DNA form, the CDR3 reads TGTGCCAGCAGCCAAAAGCAAGAGACCCAGTACTTC. It is translated as CASSQKQETQYF. This sequence joins TRBV3-1 and TRBJ2-5; D is ambiguous. The CDR3 length is 12 residues. Between the trimmed V and J ends, which lost 2 bases and 2 bases, there was a span of 3 bases. Germline assignment: CDR1 LGHDT and CDR2 YNNKEL (reference sequence).

The V call is TRBV6-2 or TRBV6-3, the J call TRBJ2-3; 8 nucleotides line up with TRBD1. Germline CDR1 reads MNHEY; CDR2 reads SVGEGT. V was pared by 5 bases and J by 6 bases, with 7 bases of the junction left unmatched. The CDR3 consists of 14 residues. The CDR3 here is CASSEDRVVDTQYF. CDR3 coding DNA: TGTGCCAGCAGTGAGGACAGGGTTGTGGATACGCAGTATTTT.

The chain is built from TRBV2 and TRBJ1-6; D remains ambiguous. This CDR3 has 13 residues. The V end lost 6 bases, the J end lost 7 bases, and 10 bases lay between the germline ends. CDR1 and CDR2 from the germline V gene are SNHLY and FYNNEI. The CDR3 here is CASSGRENSPLHF. CDR3 bases: TGTGCCAGCAGCGGCCGGGAAAATTCACCCCTCCACTTT.

V gene TRBV20-1 combines with J gene TRBJ2-1; no clear D. Germline CDR1 and CDR2: DFQATT and SNEGSKA (reference sequence). The CDR3 runs 11 residues. V lost 7 bases, J lost 7 bases, and 11 bases lay in between. Here the CDR3 reads CSGLKGNEQFF. As DNA, the CDR3 is TGCAGTGGGCTCAAAGGGAATGAGCAGTTCTTC.

The chain links TRBV5-6 to TRBJ1-6; 7 nucleotides agree with TRBD1. The CDR3 contains 15 residues. Germline V gene data show CDR1 as SGHDT and CDR2 as YYEEEE. The V and J ends lost 1 base and 6 bases, in that order; junction bases with no gene match: 4. The DNA of the CDR3 is TGTGCCAGCAGCTTGTATCAGGGGGGTAATTCACCCCTCCACTTT. Amino acids: CASSLYQGGNSPLHF.

The V call is TRBV3-1, the J call TRBJ2-3; D not certain. The ends were cut back, 1 base at V and 2 bases at J, with 10 bases in the middle. The CDR3 covers 15 residues. Germline V gene lookup returns CDR1 LGHDT and CDR2 YNNKEL (reference sequence). The CDR3 loop reads CASSQARFPTDTQYF. The DNA of the CDR3 is TGTGCCAGCAGCCAAGCGCGCTTCCCCACAGATACGCAGTATTTT.

V and J are TRBV3-1 and TRBJ2-5; D not certain. V gave up 3 bases and J gave up 7 bases, with 3 bases separating them. CDR1 and CDR2 (germline): LGHDT, YNNKEL (reference sequence). CDR3 size: 10 residues. DNA for the CDR3: TGTGCCAGCAGCCAGGGGACCCAGTACTTC. Its translation is CASSQGTQYF.

The V and J genes are TRBV2 and TRBJ2-7; possibly TRBD1 for D (5 bases). CDR1 is SNHLY, CDR2 FYNNEI, per germline. V was trimmed by 8 bases and J by 5 bases, leaving 13 bases between them. This CDR3 has 12 amino acids. CDR3 coding DNA: TGTGCCAGCCACAGGTTAACCAACGAGCAGTACTTC. Its translation: CASHRLTNEQYF.

This chain links TRBV7-2 with TRBJ2-4, with no clear D. V gave up 4 bases and J gave up 11 bases, with 9 bases separating them. The CDR3 totals 11 residues. CDR1 and CDR2 (germline): SGHTA, FQGNSA. CDR3 sequence (DNA): TGTGCCAGCAGCTACCGGTTTGTTCAGTACTTC. Its translation is CASSYRFVQYF.

This clonotype is a singleton in its sample. J is TRBJ2-7 and V is TRBV7-2; no clear D. Germline V gene lookup returns CDR1 SGHTA and CDR2 FQGNSA. The V end was cut by 2 bases, the J end by 2 bases, with 7 bases between. The CDR3 has 13 amino acids. CDR3 in amino acids: CASSLSQAYEQYF. In DNA form, the CDR3 reads TGTGCCAGCAGCTTAAGTCAAGCCTACGAGCAGTACTTC.

The chain has TRBV3-1 and TRBJ2-2; 9 bases map to TRBD2. Germline CDR1 is LGHDT and CDR2 is YNNKEL (reference sequence). The CDR3 is made up of 15 amino acids. With 6 bases clipped from V and 0 bases from J, the junction kept 2 bases outside the gene matches. The CDR3 region has the DNA TGTGCCAGCAGACTAGCGGGCGCGAACACCGGGGAGCTGTTTTTT. This encodes CASRLAGANTGELFF.

V and J are TRBV29-1 and TRBJ1-1; a weak D match, TRBD1 (6 bases). V was clipped by 7 bases and J by 1 base, with 10 bases between them. CDR1 is SQVTM and CDR2 is ANQGSEA in the germline V gene. The CDR3 is made up of 12 amino acids. The CDR3 DNA reads TGCAGCGGAGGACAGCAGAACACTGAAGCTTTCTTT. Its protein product is CSGGQQNTEAFF.

The chain employs TRBV6-1 and TRBJ2-1, with D possibly TRBD1 on 6 matching bases. The CDR3 is made up of 16 amino acids. Germline V gene sequence: CDR1 MNHNS, CDR2 SASEGT. Trimming left V 5 bases short and J 8 bases short, with 22 bases between. The CDR3 region has the DNA TGTGCCAGCAGTCCCTATGCAGGGGAGATCAGCTATGAGCAGTTCTTC. Translating it yields CASSPYAGEISYEQFF.

This clonotype has a single count. The chain has TRBV15 and TRBJ1-1, with no clear D. This CDR3 contains 14 residues. V lost 0 bases to trimming and J lost 8 bases, with 13 bases between them. Germline assignment: CDR1 LNHNV and CDR2 YYDKDF (reference sequence). The CDR3 sequence: CATSRDGKWPEAFF. CDR3 in DNA: TGTGCCACCAGCAGAGATGGGAAATGGCCCGAAGCTTTCTTT.

The chain combines TRBV20-1 with TRBJ1-2; possible D gene TRBD1, 6 bases. This CDR3 comprises 12 residues. V was trimmed by 6 bases and J by 2 bases, leaving 10 bases between them. Germline V gene sequence: CDR1 DFQATT, CDR2 SNEGSKA (reference sequence). The CDR3 region is CSATDRNYGYTF. Written as DNA, the CDR3 is TGCAGTGCAACGGACAGAAACTATGGCTACACCTTC.

A few counts support this clonotype. The gene calls are TRBV5-1 and TRBJ2-7; D is uncertain. Per germline, CDR1 SGHRS and CDR2 YFSETQ. This CDR3 region has 15 residues. V was pared by 4 bases and J by 1 base, with 15 bases between. Here the CDR3 reads CASSLDPGLSYEQYF. For the CDR3, the DNA is TGCGCCAGCAGCCTTGACCCGGGTCTTTCCTACGAGCAGTACTTC.

The chain recombines TRBV3-1 with TRBJ2-6, with 7 nucleotides matching TRBD1. The CDR3 runs to 17 residues. Germline CDR1 is LGHDT and CDR2 is YNNKEL (reference sequence). Trimming cost V 4 bases and J 4 bases; bases outside gene matches: 10. The CDR3 bases are TGTGCCAGCAGCCCCCGGGACAGACCGCCCGGGGCCAACGTCCTGACTTTC. Protein sequence: CASSPRDRPPGANVLTF.

V usage is TRBV4-3 and J usage is TRBJ2-2; TRBD1 is a possible D gene (7 bases). V gave up 0 bases and J gave up 6 bases, with 20 bases separating them. CDR1 LGHNA and CDR2 YSLEER come from the germline V gene. This CDR3 has 18 amino acids. CDR3 amino acids: CASSQDLVLRGVAGELFF. The CDR3 DNA is TGCGCCAGCAGCCAAGATCTAGTCCTCAGGGGGGTCGCCGGGGAGCTGTTTTTT.